The clone carrying this TCR beta chain was seen a handful of times. Its antigen is unknown. The donors belonged to the roughly 110-subject validation cohort, separate from the roughly 650-subject first cohort. Trimming at V came to 4 bases and at J to 5 bases, leaving 7 bases not matched to a gene. Germline-derived CDR1 and CDR2 are SGDLS and YYNGEE. The CDR3 extends over 16 amino acids. These data are taken from a study of cytomegalovirus exposure and HLA in healthy donors. Study as a whole: The roughly 130 validation repertoires used the same platform as the roughly 700 first-cohort repertoires (as reported by a later analysis). Study-wide results and caveats: Both high specificity and high sensitivity reportedly marked the classifier's diagnosis of cytomegalovirus status.

TCRdb's table, derived via immunoSEQ multiplex PCR, lists solely in-frame clones and lacks some. The table shows roughly 60,000 clones, with roughly 95% occurring only once. The sequencing sample was made of PBMCs. This sequence originates from a woman aged 18 to 35 in good health and CMV-seropositive. The chain couples TRBV9 to TRBJ2-5, with TRBD2 matching 14 bases. The CDR3 loop is CASSPGTSGSHETQYF. The DNA of the CDR3 is TGTGCCAGCAGCCCCGGGACTAGCGGGAGCCATGAGACCCAGTACTTC.